The 4 T cell receptor beta chains presented below share a single source sample, sequenced in a study of T cells in Graves' hyperthyroidism and ophthalmopathy. The TCR beta CDR3 regions underwent amplification using RNA transcripts as the source. The study used the HTBI primer set for a first-round RT-PCR of the TCR CDR3. Each CDR3 protein is one row after TCRdb ran MiXCR on the multiplex PCR reads. The sample includes fewer than 550,000 distinct CDR3 sequences, about 15% seen only once; the top ten take roughly 7.4%. The sequenced sample consisted of blood. These TCRs come from a woman aged 18-30 years with Graves' hyperthyroidism.

This clonotype showed up many times. The V gene is TRBV7-3, the J gene TRBJ2-1; TRBD2 matches 15 bases. The V and J ends lost 0 bases and 7 bases, in that order; junction bases with no gene match: 1. The CDR3 extends over 16 amino acids. The V gene's germline CDR1 is SGHTA and CDR2 FQGTGA. The DNA for the CDR3 is TGTGCCAGCAGCTTAACGGGACTAGCGGGAGGAAATGAGCAGTTCTTC. Protein sequence: CASSLTGLAGGNEQFF. Drawing the rest from reference TRBV7-3 and TRBJ2-1, the complete variable domain is GAGVSQTPSNKVTEKGKYVELRCDPISGHTALYWYRQSLGQGPEFLIYFQGTGAADDSGLPNDRFFAVRPEGSVSTLKIQRTERGDSAVYLCASSLTGLAGGNEQFFGPGTRLTVL.

This clonotype appeared a few times. This chain uses TRBV5-1 with TRBJ2-4; TRBD1 agrees at 9 bases. The trim removed 0 bases at V and 2 bases at J, leaving 6 bases unmatched. The CDR3 is 17 amino acids. Germline lookup yields CDR1 SGHRS and CDR2 YFSETQ. The CDR3 sequence is CASSLGLDRGPKNIQYF. The CDR3 nucleotides are TGCGCCAGCAGCTTGGGGCTGGACAGGGGCCCCAAAAACATTCAGTACTTC.

This clonotype has at least ten counts. The chain recombines TRBV6-2 or TRBV6-3 with TRBJ1-1; D may be TRBD1 (6 bases). This CDR3 is 13 amino acids long. Germline V gene data show CDR1 as MNHEY and CDR2 as SVGEGT. Trimming cost V 11 bases and J 4 bases, with 17 bases left between them. The CDR3 DNA reads TGTGCCGCCGCCACGGGGGCCCCCACTGAAGCTTTCTTT. Its protein is CAAATGAPTEAFF.

This clonotype was detected many times. CDR3 bases: TGTGCCAGCAGTTCTCGGACCATTACTCGCGGCACAGATACGCAGTATTTT. Translation: CASSSRTITRGTDTQYF. The rearrangement joins TRBV6-1 to TRBJ2-3; D unresolved. The V gene lost 5 bases and the J gene lost 1 base, with 19 bases spanning the gap. In germline, CDR1 is MNHNS, CDR2 SASEGT. This CDR3 has 17 residues.